Listed here are 5 T cell receptor beta chains from one sample, sequenced in a study of blood T cell repertoires in COVID-19. Only in-frame clones appear in the TCRdb table, and some are missing; sequencing was by immunoSEQ multiplex PCR. Of under 200,000 clones listed, approximately 80% are singletons. Sequencing was performed on PBMCs or T cells enriched from blood (not recorded which). The source is a woman aged 60-75 years who had recovered from COVID-19.

This chain links TRBV11-3 with TRBJ2-3, with D unclear. CDR3 length equals 17 residues. Looked up from germline, CDR1 is SGHNT and CDR2 is YENEEA. V lost 1 base, J lost 4 bases, and 18 bases lay in between. The CDR3 protein is CASSLGSQYGSADTQYF. CDR3 nucleotide sequence: TGTGCCAGCAGCTTAGGCTCCCAGTACGGGTCCGCAGATACGCAGTATTTT.

The chain combines TRBV27 with TRBJ2-3; the D gene is possibly TRBD1 (5 bases). Between the trimmed V and J ends, which lost 4 bases and 4 bases, there was a span of 24 bases. The length of the CDR3 is 18 residues. CDR1 and CDR2 from the germline V gene are MNHEY and SMNVEV (reference sequence). The CDR3 nucleotides are TGTGCCAGCAGTTACCCCCGGACACCCGATATATGGGCAGATACGCAGTATTTT. It specifies CASSYPRTPDIWADTQYF.

V is TRBV7-2 and J is TRBJ2-2, with a weak D call TRBD1 (6 bases). The CDR3 sequence is 14 residues long. Between the trimmed V and J ends, which lost 3 bases and 5 bases, there was a span of 10 bases. Per the germline V gene, CDR1 is SGHTA and CDR2 is FQGNSA. The CDR3 is CASSFIRGTGELFF. In DNA, the CDR3 is TGTGCCAGCAGCTTTATTAGGGGGACCGGGGAGCTGTTTTTT.

The V gene is TRBV9, the J gene TRBJ2-1, with 9 positions matching TRBD2. The length of the CDR3 is 18 residues. The V gene end was trimmed by 4 bases and the J gene end by 4 bases; junction bases not matched to a gene: 15. Looked up from germline, CDR1 is SGDLS and CDR2 is YYNGEE. The CDR3 region has the DNA TGTGCCAGCAGCTTACGACTAGCGGAAAACGAAAGGTACAATGAGCAGTTCTTC. Translation: CASSLRLAENERYNEQFF.

This chain connects TRBV1 to TRBJ2-7; the table calls TRBD2, which could not be checked here. TRBV1 is listed as a pseudogene. CDR3 length equals 16 residues. DNA of the CDR3: TGCACCAGCAGCCACCCCCAGCGGGGGGCCTCATACGAGCAGTACTTC. Its protein product is CTSSHPQRGASYEQYF.